Given below is one T cell receptor (beta chain) in context. Its target is not known. V was clipped by 5 bases and J by 10 bases, with 15 bases between them. The CDR3 spans 12 residues. Germline V gene lookup returns CDR1 SQVTM and CDR2 ANQGSEA. This sample was included in a study of cytomegalovirus exposure and HLA in healthy donors. Findings and limits, study-wide: TCR beta chains numbering some 160 were designated cytomegalovirus-associated.

Assay: immunoSEQ multiplex PCR; the TCRdb copy retains only in-frame clones and omits some. The table records around 140,000 clones, over 90% of them present only once. This rearrangement joins TRBV29-1 to TRBJ2-1, with D perhaps matching TRBD2 (6 bases). The sample taken for sequencing was PBMCs. This receptor was obtained from a man between 18 and 35 years old in good health and CMV-seropositive. The CDR3 region has the DNA TGCAGCGTTTCCCCGACGGGGGACGAGCAGTTCTTC. Its translation: CSVSPTGDEQFF.